This T cell receptor beta chain was sequenced during a study of OX40 agonist ivuxolimab in advanced cancers. Overall study context: People who had prior anti-PD-1, anti-PD-L1 or anti-CTLA-4 therapy could take part, and around 40% had some.

Method: immunoSEQ multiplex PCR; TCRdb's copy keeps in-frame clones and lacks some. The table lists around 84,000 clones, around 84% of them singletons. The material was CD4+ or CD8+ T cells sorted from blood, obtained in a trial of the OX40 agonist ivuxolimab. The TCR originated in an adult with an advanced solid tumor such as melanoma, head and neck, liver or kidney cancer.

The CDR3 coding sequence is TGTGCCAGCTCTACCTTGCTGGGGCTAGCGAGGGATGAGACCCAGTACTTC. Its protein product is CASSTLLGLARDETQYF. The chain employs TRBV27 and TRBJ2-5; TRBD2 might be the D (6 bases). V was trimmed by 8 bases and J by 5 bases, leaving 27 bases between them. This CDR3 is built from 17 residues. Germline values: CDR1 MNHEY, CDR2 SMNVEV (reference sequence).